A selection of T cell receptor beta chains follows, all from one sample in a study of blood T cells in healthy people across ages. TCRdb processed the 5' RACE reads anew with MiXCR; each CDR3 protein has one entry. Altogether about 640,000 distinct CDR3 sequences are present, 58% being singletons, with the ten largest covering 30% to 40%. The specimen was blood. These receptors were collected from a man aged 60 to 75 in good health. Each CDR3 is given with its conserved first and last residue. D genes are given only for firm matches. The size field is filled for only some rows; it gives once, few, many or a size class.

TRBJ1-2 | - | TRBD1 | 15 | TRBV20-1 | TGCAGTGCTAGAGATCGGGGACAGGTATCCTATGGCTACACCTTC | CSARDRGQVSYGYTF
TRBJ2-3 | - | - | 14 | TRBV5-1 | TGCGCCAGCAGCCCTGGACAGAGCCTAGATACGCAGTATTTT | CASSPGQSLDTQYF
TRBJ2-1 | - | - | 13 | TRBV6-4 | TGTGCCAGCAGTGCTCAATGGGGGAGTGAGCAGTTCTTC | CASSAQWGSEQFF
TRBJ2-3 | - | - | 15 | TRBV20-1 | TGCAGTGCCCGAAGGACTACCGGGGATTCAGAGACGCAGTATTTT | CSARRTTGDSETQYF
TRBJ2-7 | - | - | 13 | TRBV9 | TGTGCCAGCAGCGTAGATGAGACCTACGAGCAGTACTTC | CASSVDETYEQYF
TRBJ1-4 | - | - | 15 | TRBV4-1 | TGCGCCAGCAGCAGAAGGCAGGGAGGGGATGAAAAACTGTTTTTT | CASSRRQGGDEKLFF
TRBJ2-4 | - | TRBD2 | 15 | TRBV20-1 | TGCAGTGCTGAGCCGGGACTAGCGGGGGAGAACATTCAGTACTTC | CSAEPGLAGENIQYF
TRBJ1-1 | - | - | 18 | TRBV4-2 | TGTGCCAGCAGCCAAGAGGCAGGCAGGGCTTTAGGGAACACTGAAGCTTTCTTT | CASSQEAGRALGNTEAFF
TRBJ2-4 | - | TRBD1 | 14 | TRBV7-2 | TGTGCCAGCAGCCCCCAGGGGGACAAAAACATTCAGTACTTC | CASSPQGDKNIQYF
TRBJ2-5 | - | TRBD1 | 15 | TRBV5-5 | TGTGCCAGCAGCCCGCGGGACAGGGACCAAGAGACCCAGTACTTC | CASSPRDRDQETQYF
TRBJ2-1 | many | - | 15 | TRBV3-1 | TGTGCCAGCAGCCAATATTTCAGGTCCGGCAATGAGCAGTTCTTC | CASSQYFRSGNEQFF
TRBJ2-3 | few | - | 13 | TRBV29-1 | TGCAGCGTTCAGGTGGGGGGCACAGATACGCAGTATTTT | CSVQVGGTDTQYF
TRBJ2-1 | - | - | 13 | TRBV7-2 | TGTGCCAGCAGCCCTAGTTGGGGCAATGAGCAGTTCTTC | CASSPSWGNEQFF
TRBJ2-3 | - | - | 15 | TRBV7-9 | TGTGCCAGCAGCCCCTCCTACCCCCGCGGAGATACGCAGTATTTT | CASSPSYPRGDTQYF
TRBJ1-2 | - | - | 13 | TRBV10-3 | TGTGCCATCAGTATAGACGGTCTAGGGGGCTACACCTTC | CAISIDGLGGYTF
TRBJ1-6 | - | - | 17 | TRBV20-1 | TGCAGTGCCACAGACGTAGCGGGATATTCCTATAATTCACCCCTCCACTTT | CSATDVAGYSYNSPLHF
TRBJ2-1 | few | TRBD1 | 15 | TRBV29-1 | TGCAGCGTTGAAGGACAGGGCTCGACCTACAATGAGCAGTTCTTC | CSVEGQGSTYNEQFF
TRBJ2-3 | - | - | 14 | TRBV3-1 | TGTGCCAGCAGCCCCGGACTGCGCGGAGATACGCAGTATTTT | CASSPGLRGDTQYF
TRBJ2-2 | - | - | 16 | TRBV28 | TGTGCCAGCAGTTTCGCAGGGGTGAGGTCCACCGGGGAGCTGTTTTTT | CASSFAGVRSTGELFF
TRBJ2-5 | few | - | 13 | TRBV5-1 | TGCGCCAGCAGCGGATCGGACTTTAAAACCCAGTACTTC | CASSGSDFKTQYF
TRBJ2-3 | - | - | 15 | TRBV20-1 | TGCAGTGCTAAAAAGGGTCATCGAGACACAGATACGCAGTATTTT | CSAKKGHRDTDTQYF
TRBJ2-7 | - | - | 12 | TRBV2 | TGTGCCAGCAGTGCACAGGGACTCGAGCAGTACTTC | CASSAQGLEQYF
TRBJ2-1 | - | - | 12 | TRBV6-2/TRBV6-3 | TGTGCCAGCAGTTACTCGAACAATGAGCAGTTCTTC | CASSYSNNEQFF
TRBJ1-2 | few | TRBD1 | 15 | TRBV20-1 | TGCAGTGCTAGTACAACAGGGGGTGGAGACTATGGCTACACCTTC | CSASTTGGGDYGYTF
TRBJ2-1 | many | - | 13 | TRBV7-2 | TGTGCCAGCACCGCGAGCGGCCCCCTCGGGCAGTTCTTC | CASTASGPLGQFF
TRBJ1-4 | few | TRBD1 | 16 | TRBV5-1 | TGCGCCAGCAGCTTGTCTCCTGGGACAGGGGATGAAAAACTGTTTTTT | CASSLSPGTGDEKLFF
TRBJ2-1 | - | - | 15 | TRBV18 | TGTGCCAGCTCACCAACACAGCACGGGAACAATGAGCAGTTCTTC | CASSPTQHGNNEQFF
TRBJ2-1 | - | TRBD2 | 15 | TRBV3-1 | TGTGCCAGCAGCCCCTTGGGGGGAGGGTACAATGAGCAGTTCTTC | CASSPLGGGYNEQFF
TRBJ2-2 | few | - | 17 | TRBV5-1 | TGCGCCAGCAGCTTGGATTGGAGGGCGCGAGGCACCGGGGAGCTGTTTTTT | CASSLDWRARGTGELFF
TRBJ1-2 | - | TRBD1 | 15 | TRBV24-1 | TGTGCCACCCCTTTCCGGGACAGGGGGGATCATGGCTACACCTTC | CATPFRDRGDHGYTF
TRBJ1-1 | - | TRBD1 | 17 | TRBV11-2 | TGTGCCAGCAGCTTTGGCGGCGGGACAGGGGGCGGCACTGAAGCTTTCTTT | CASSFGGGTGGGTEAFF
TRBJ2-5 | - | TRBD2 | 15 | TRBV7-9 | TGTGCCAGCAGCTTGGAGCGGGGGGGCCTAGAGACCCAGTACTTC | CASSLERGGLETQYF
TRBJ1-2 | - | - | 13 | TRBV20-1 | TGCAGTGCTACTTTGGGATTGGACTATGGCTACACCTTC | CSATLGLDYGYTF
TRBJ2-3 | - | TRBD1 | 15 | TRBV27 | TGTGCCAGCAGTTTCGGACAGGGCCTCACAGATACGCAGTATTTT | CASSFGQGLTDTQYF